This T cell receptor beta chain emerged from a study of T cells in women clearing cervical HPV infection. Study-wide context: Blood came at first lesion visit for cases, post-clearance for controls. Case blood was drawn a median approximately 150 days after lesion detection. Regarding the study as a whole: CIN3+ cases had significantly higher TCR richness than controls; evenness did not differ.

Germline assignment: CDR1 DFQATT and CDR2 SNEGSKA (reference sequence). The length of the CDR3 is 14 residues. J lost 5 bases, V lost 0 bases, and 7 bases had no gene match. Concerning this clone: As yet, its antigen is unknown. The CDR3 goes on 3 residues after the read ends, and that part is filled in from the germline J gene.

Sequencing was performed with immunoSEQ multiplex PCR; in TCRdb, only in-frame clones are kept and a portion is missing. The sample includes some 39,000 clones. The origin of this receptor is a woman aged 18 to 75 with a cervical HPV16 infection that either progressed to CIN3+ or cleared (not recorded which). Specimen: blood buffy coat. The V call is TRBV20-1, the J call TRBJ2-7; the match to TRBD2 covers 7 bases. CDR3 residues: CSARESARGNEQYF. CDR3 DNA (partial): TGCAGTGCTAGAGAATCGGCGCGGGGGAACGAG.